This T cell receptor beta chain was recorded in a study of T cell changes during pregnancy in multiple sclerosis. The CDR3 contains 14 residues. CDR1 is MNHNS and CDR2 is SASEGT in the germline V gene. V was clipped by 8 bases and J by 2 bases, with 12 bases between them. Here immunoSEQ multiplex PCR was the method, and the copy in TCRdb shows in-frame clones only, minus some. The sample includes more than 50,000 clones, about 90% of them seen just once. The source material was CD4+ T cells from peripheral blood mononuclear cells, sampled after pregnancy. The chain employs TRBV6-1 and TRBJ1-4; maybe TRBD1 (6 bases). This TCR came from a female donor in good health, enrolled as a control in a pregnancy study. This CDR3 reads CASVLQGTNEKLFF. DNA for the CDR3: TGTGCCAGCGTTCTTCAGGGGACTAATGAAAAACTGTTTTTT.